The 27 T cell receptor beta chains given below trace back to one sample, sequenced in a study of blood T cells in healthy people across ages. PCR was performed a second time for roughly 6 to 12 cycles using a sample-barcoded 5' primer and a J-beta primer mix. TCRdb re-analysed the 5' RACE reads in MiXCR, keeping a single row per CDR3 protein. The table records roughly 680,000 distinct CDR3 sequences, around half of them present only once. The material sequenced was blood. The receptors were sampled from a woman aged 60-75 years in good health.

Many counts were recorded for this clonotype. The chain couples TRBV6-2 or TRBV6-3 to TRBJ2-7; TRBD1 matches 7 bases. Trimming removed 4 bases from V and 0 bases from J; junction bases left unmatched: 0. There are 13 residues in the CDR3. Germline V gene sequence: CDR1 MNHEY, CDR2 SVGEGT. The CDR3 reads CASSWDSSYEQYF. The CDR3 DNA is TGTGCCAGCAGTTGGGACAGCTCCTACGAGCAGTACTTC.

The CDR3 reads CSARPASGSLETQYF. For the CDR3, the DNA is TGCAGTGCTAGGCCCGCTAGCGGGAGCTTAGAGACGCAGTATTTT. The genes are TRBV20-1 and TRBJ2-3, with 10 bases lining up with TRBD2. V gave up 3 bases and J gave up 9 bases; unmatched junction bases: 12. Per germline, CDR1 DFQATT and CDR2 SNEGSKA (reference sequence). This CDR3 has 15 amino acids.

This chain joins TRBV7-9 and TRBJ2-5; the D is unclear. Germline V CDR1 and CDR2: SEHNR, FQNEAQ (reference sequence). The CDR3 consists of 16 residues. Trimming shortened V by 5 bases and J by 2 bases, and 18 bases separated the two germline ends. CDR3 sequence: CASSPHFSAEQETQYF. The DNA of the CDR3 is TGTGCCAGCAGCCCACATTTCTCGGCTGAACAAGAGACCCAGTACTTC.

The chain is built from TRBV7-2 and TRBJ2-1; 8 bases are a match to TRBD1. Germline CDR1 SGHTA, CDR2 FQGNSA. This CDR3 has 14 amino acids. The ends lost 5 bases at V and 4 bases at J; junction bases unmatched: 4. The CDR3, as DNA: TGTGCCAGCAGCCGGACAGGGCCATACAATGAGCAGTTCTTC. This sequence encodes CASSRTGPYNEQFF.

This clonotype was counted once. This CDR3 reads CSASLTSGSVDEQFF. CDR3 sequence (DNA): TGCAGTGCTAGCCTGACTAGCGGGAGCGTGGATGAGCAGTTCTTC. The chain links TRBV20-1 to TRBJ2-1, with TRBD2 matching over 12 bases. The CDR3 length is 15 residues. Germline trimming cut 3 bases from V and 8 bases from J; bases unmatched to any gene: 8. Germline V gene lookup returns CDR1 DFQATT and CDR2 SNEGSKA (reference sequence).

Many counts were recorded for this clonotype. CDR3: CASSLAGDSLQETQYF. DNA for the CDR3: TGTGCCAGCAGCTTGGCCGGGGACAGCCTACAAGAGACCCAGTACTTC. This sequence joins TRBV5-6 and TRBJ2-5; 7 nucleotides align to TRBD1. V gave up 0 bases and J gave up 2 bases; unmatched junction bases: 7. This CDR3 contains 16 residues. Germline CDR1 and CDR2: SGHDT and YYEEEE. The complete variable domain, with remaining parts taken from reference TRBV5-6 and TRBJ2-5, reads DAGVTQSPTHLIKTRGQQVTLRCSPKSGHDTVSWYQQALGQGPQFIFQYYEEEERQRGNFPDRFSGHQFPNYSSELNVNALLLGDSALYLCASSLAGDSLQETQYFGPGTRLLVL.

The CDR3 region has the DNA TGTGCCAGCAGTTACACCTATATCGGGACAGGCGGCACTGAAGCTTTCTTT. It encodes CASSYTYIGTGGTEAFF. The V and J genes are TRBV6-2 or TRBV6-3 and TRBJ1-1, with 8 bases that match TRBD1. This CDR3 comprises 17 residues. V lost 2 bases and J lost 4; bases outside the gene matches: 12. The germline V gene has CDR1 MNHEY and CDR2 SVGEGT.

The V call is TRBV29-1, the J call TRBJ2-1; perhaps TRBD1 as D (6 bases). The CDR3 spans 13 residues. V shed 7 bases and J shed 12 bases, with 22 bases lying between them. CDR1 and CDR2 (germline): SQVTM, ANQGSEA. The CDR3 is CSARSGQSQRQFF. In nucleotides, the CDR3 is TGCAGCGCCCGTAGTGGACAGTCCCAGAGGCAGTTCTTC.

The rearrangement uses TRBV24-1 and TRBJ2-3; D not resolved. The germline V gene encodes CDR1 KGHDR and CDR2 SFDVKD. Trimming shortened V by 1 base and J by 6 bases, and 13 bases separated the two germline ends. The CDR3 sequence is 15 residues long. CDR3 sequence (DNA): TGTGCCACCAGTGATTTCGGTAATGGGTCGGATACGCAGTATTTT. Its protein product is CATSDFGNGSDTQYF.

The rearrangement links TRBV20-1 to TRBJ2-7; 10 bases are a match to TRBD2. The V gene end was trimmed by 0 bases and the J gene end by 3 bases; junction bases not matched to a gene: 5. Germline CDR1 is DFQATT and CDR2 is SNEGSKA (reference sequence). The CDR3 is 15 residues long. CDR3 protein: CSAREGLAAHYEQYF. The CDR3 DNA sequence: TGCAGTGCTAGAGAAGGACTAGCGGCACACTACGAGCAGTACTTC.

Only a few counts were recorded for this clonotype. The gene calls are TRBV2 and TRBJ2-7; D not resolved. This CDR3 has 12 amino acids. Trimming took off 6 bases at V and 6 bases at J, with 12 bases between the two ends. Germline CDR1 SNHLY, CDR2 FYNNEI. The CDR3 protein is CASSPARSEQYF. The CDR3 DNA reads TGTGCCAGCAGCCCCGCAAGGTCCGAGCAGTACTTC.

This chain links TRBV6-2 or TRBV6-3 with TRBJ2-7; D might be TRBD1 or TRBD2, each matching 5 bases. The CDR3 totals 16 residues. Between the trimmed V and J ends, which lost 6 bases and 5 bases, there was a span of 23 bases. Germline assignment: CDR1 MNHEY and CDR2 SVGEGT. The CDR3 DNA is TGTGCCAGCAGATCACCCCCAGGGAGCCCCAGTGACGAGCAGTACTTC. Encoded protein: CASRSPPGSPSDEQYF.

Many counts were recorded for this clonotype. CDR3 nucleotides: TGTGCCAGCAGCGTAGCTTGGAGGGCCGGCTCTGGGGCCAACGTCCTGACTTTC. Encoded protein: CASSVAWRAGSGANVLTF. J is TRBJ2-6 and V is TRBV9, with a tentative D call TRBD2 (6 bases). Germline lookup yields CDR1 SGDLS and CDR2 YYNGEE. This CDR3 has 18 residues. V shed 0 bases and J shed 0 bases, with 13 bases lying between them.

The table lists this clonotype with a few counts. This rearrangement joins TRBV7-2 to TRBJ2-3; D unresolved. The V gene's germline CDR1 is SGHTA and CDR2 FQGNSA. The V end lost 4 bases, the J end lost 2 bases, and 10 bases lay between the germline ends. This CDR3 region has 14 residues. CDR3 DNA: TGTGCCAGCAGCTCAGACGGATACACAGATACGCAGTATTTT. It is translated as CASSSDGYTDTQYF.

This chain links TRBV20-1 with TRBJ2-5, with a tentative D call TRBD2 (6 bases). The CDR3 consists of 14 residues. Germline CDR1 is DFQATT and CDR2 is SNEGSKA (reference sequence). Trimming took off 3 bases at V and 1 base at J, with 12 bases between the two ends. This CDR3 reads CSARDGRLQETQYF. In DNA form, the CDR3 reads TGCAGTGCTAGGGACGGGAGACTCCAAGAGACCCAGTACTTC.

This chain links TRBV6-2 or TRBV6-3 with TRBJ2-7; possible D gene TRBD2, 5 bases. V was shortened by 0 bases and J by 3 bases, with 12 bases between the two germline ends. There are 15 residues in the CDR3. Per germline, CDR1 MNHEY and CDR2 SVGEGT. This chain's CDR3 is CASSYSRLQNYEQYF. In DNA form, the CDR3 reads TGTGCCAGCAGTTACTCGAGACTACAGAACTACGAGCAGTACTTC.

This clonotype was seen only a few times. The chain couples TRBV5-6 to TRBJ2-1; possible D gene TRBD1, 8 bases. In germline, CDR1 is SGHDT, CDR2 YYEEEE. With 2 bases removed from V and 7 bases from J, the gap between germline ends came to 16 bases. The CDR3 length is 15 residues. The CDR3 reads CASSFDRGGKNEQFF. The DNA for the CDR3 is TGTGCCAGCAGCTTCGACAGGGGAGGGAAGAATGAGCAGTTCTTC. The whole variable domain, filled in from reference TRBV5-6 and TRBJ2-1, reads DAGVTQSPTHLIKTRGQQVTLRCSPKSGHDTVSWYQQALGQGPQFIFQYYEEEERQRGNFPDRFSGHQFPNYSSELNVNALLLGDSALYLCASSFDRGGKNEQFFGPGTRLTVL.

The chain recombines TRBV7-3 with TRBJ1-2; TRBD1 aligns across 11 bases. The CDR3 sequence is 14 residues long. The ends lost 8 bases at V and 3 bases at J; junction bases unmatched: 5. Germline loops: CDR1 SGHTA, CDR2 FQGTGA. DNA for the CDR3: TGTGCCAGCGGAGGACAGGGGGCAGACTATGGCTACACCTTC. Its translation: CASGGQGADYGYTF. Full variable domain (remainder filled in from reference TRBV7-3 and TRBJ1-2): GAGVSQTPSNKVTEKGKYVELRCDPISGHTALYWYRQSLGQGPEFLIYFQGTGAADDSGLPNDRFFAVRPEGSVSTLKIQRTERGDSAVYLCASGGQGADYGYTFGSGTRLTVV.

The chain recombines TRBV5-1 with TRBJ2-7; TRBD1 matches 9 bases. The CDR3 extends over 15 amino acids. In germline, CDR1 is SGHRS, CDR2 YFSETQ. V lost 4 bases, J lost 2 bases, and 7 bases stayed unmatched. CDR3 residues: CASSPRQGEAYEQYF. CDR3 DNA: TGCGCCAGCAGCCCACGACAGGGGGAAGCCTACGAGCAGTACTTC.

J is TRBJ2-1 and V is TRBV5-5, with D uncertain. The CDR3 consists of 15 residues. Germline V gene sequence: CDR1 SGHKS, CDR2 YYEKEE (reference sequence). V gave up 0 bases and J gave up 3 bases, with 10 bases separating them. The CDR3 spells CASSLAHTGYNEQFF. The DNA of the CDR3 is TGTGCCAGCAGCTTGGCTCATACCGGCTACAATGAGCAGTTCTTC. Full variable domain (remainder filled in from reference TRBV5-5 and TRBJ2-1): DAGVTQSPTHLIKTRGQQVTLRCSPISGHKSVSWYQQVLGQGPQFIFQYYEKEERGRGNFPDRFSARQFPNYSSELNVNALLLGDSALYLCASSLAHTGYNEQFFGPGTRLTVL.

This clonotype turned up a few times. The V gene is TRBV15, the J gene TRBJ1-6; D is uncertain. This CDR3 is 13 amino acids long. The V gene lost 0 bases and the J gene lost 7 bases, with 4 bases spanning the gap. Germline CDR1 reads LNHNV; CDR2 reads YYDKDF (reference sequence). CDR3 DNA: TGTGCCACCAGCAGAGATCTCAATTCACCCCTCCACTTT. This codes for CATSRDLNSPLHF.

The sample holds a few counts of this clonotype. DNA of the CDR3: TGTGCCAGCAGCTTCCCAACAGGGGAGACAAGACAAGAGACCCAGTACTTC. Translated: CASSFPTGETRQETQYF. The chain has TRBV5-6 and TRBJ2-5, with TRBD1 matching 7 bases. Germline assignment: CDR1 SGHDT and CDR2 YYEEEE. V dropped 2 bases and J dropped 2; count of bases not matched to a gene: 12. This CDR3 is 17 amino acids long. The complete variable domain, with remaining parts taken from reference TRBV5-6 and TRBJ2-5, reads DAGVTQSPTHLIKTRGQQVTLRCSPKSGHDTVSWYQQALGQGPQFIFQYYEEEERQRGNFPDRFSGHQFPNYSSELNVNALLLGDSALYLCASSFPTGETRQETQYFGPGTRLLVL.

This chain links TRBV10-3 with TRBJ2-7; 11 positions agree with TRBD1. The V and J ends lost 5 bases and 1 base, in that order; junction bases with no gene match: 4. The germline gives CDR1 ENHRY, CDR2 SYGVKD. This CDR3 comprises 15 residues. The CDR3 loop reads CAISSGTGGSYEQYF. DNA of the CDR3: TGTGCCATCAGTTCCGGGACAGGGGGGTCCTACGAGCAGTACTTC.

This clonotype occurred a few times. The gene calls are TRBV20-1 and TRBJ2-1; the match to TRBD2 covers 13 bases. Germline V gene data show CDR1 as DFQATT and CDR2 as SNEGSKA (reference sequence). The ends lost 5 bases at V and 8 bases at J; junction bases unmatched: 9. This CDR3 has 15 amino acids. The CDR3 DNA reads TGCAGTGCTCCGCGACTAGCGGGAGGTACCGATGAGCAGTTCTTC. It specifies CSAPRLAGGTDEQFF.

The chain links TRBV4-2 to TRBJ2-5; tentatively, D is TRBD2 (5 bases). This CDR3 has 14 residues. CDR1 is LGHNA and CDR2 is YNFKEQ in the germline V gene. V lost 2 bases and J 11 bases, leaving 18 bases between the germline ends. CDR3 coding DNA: TGTGCCAGCAGCCAACAGCTAGCCCATAATGAGCAGTACTTC. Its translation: CASSQQLAHNEQYF.

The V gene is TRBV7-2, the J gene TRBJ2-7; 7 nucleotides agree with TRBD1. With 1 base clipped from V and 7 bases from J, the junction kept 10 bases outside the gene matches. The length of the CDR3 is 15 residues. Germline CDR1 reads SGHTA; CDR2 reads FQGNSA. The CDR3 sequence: CASSLEDRSYNEQYF. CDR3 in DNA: TGTGCCAGCAGCTTAGAGGACAGGAGCTACAATGAGCAGTACTTC. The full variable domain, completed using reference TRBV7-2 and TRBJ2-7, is GAGVSQSPSNKVTEKGKDVELRCDPISGHTALYWYRQSLGQGLEFLIYFQGNSAPDKSGLPSDRFSAERTGGSVSTLTIQRTQQEDSAVYLCASSLEDRSYNEQYFGPGTRLTVT.

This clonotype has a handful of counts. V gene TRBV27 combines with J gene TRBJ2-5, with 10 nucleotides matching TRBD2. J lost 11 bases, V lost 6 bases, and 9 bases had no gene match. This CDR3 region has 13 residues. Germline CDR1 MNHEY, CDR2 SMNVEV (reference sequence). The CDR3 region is CASREREGFEQYF. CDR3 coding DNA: TGTGCCAGCAGGGAGCGGGAGGGCTTTGAGCAGTACTTC.